Listed below are T cell receptor beta chains from one sample, sequenced in a study of glioma-infiltrating T cells. TCRdb passed the multiplex PCR reads through MiXCR, listing each CDR3 protein once. The sample includes under 200,000 distinct CDR3 sequences, over 40% of them seen just once. The sequenced sample was glioma tissue, nonneoplastic brain tissue, or PBMCs (not recorded which). The receptors come from a human donor with low-grade glioma or glioblastoma, undergoing nonglioma brain surgery, or in good health (not recorded which). Both conserved end residues are part of each CDR3. A D gene is named only where the DNA matches it firmly. The size field is filled for only some rows; it gives once, few, many or a size class.

cdr3_nt cdr3_aa v_call clone_size cdr3_length j_call d_call
TGTGCCAGCAGCGCTAATGGGCTAGCGGGGTACACCGGGGAGCTGTTTTTT CASSANGLAGYTGELFF TRBV7-2 . 17 TRBJ2-2 TRBD2
TGTGCCAGCAAACCCTTATCCTACAATGAGCAGTTCTTC CASKPLSYNEQFF TRBV28 many 13 TRBJ2-1 .
TGCAGTGCTAGGCGCGGAAACTATGGCTACACCTTC CSARRGNYGYTF TRBV20-1 many 12 TRBJ1-2 .
TGCGCCAGCAGCCAGACTAGCGGGAGGATTGGAGAGACCCAGTACTTC CASSQTSGRIGETQYF TRBV4-1 . 16 TRBJ2-5 TRBD2
TGCAGCGTTACCCATTATGAGCAGTTCTTC CSVTHYEQFF TRBV29-1 . 10 TRBJ2-1 .
TGTGCCAGAAGCCAAGAGTACGGGAGCTACAAAGATACGCAGTATTTT CARSQEYGSYKDTQYF TRBV4-2 . 16 TRBJ2-3 .
TGCGCCAGCAGAGGACTAGCGGGAAACCCAGATACGCAGTATTTT CASRGLAGNPDTQYF TRBV5-1 . 15 TRBJ2-3 TRBD2
TGTGCCAGCAGCCCTTCCGGACTGGTCAATGAGCAGTTCTTC CASSPSGLVNEQFF TRBV3-1 . 14 TRBJ2-1 .
TGTGCCAGCAGTTGGACAGGGAACACTGAAGCTTTCTTT CASSWTGNTEAFF TRBV2 many 13 TRBJ1-1 TRBD1
TGTGCCAGCTCACCAGAGCGACAGGGGGTCATGAACACTGAAGCTTTCTTT CASSPERQGVMNTEAFF TRBV18 once 17 TRBJ1-1 TRBD1
TGTGCCGGCAGTTACCCCGAATCTGGGGCCAACGTCCTGACTTTC CAGSYPESGANVLTF TRBV6-5 . 15 TRBJ2-6 .
TGTGCCAGCTCACCCACGGACAGCTCTGGAAACACCATATATTTT CASSPTDSSGNTIYF TRBV18 . 15 TRBJ1-3 .
TGCAGTGACCCGGAACTCTGCTACGAGCAGTACTTC CSDPELCYEQYF TRBV20-1 once 12 TRBJ2-7 .
TGTGCCAGCAGCTTTAGTCAGCGCACAGATACGCAGTATTTT CASSFSQRTDTQYF TRBV7-6 many 14 TRBJ2-3 .
TGTGCCAGCAGCTTAGGGGTTGGCGGGAGCGTGTTCGATGAGCAGTTCTTC CASSLGVGGSVFDEQFF TRBV7-9 few 17 TRBJ2-1 TRBD2
TGTGCCAGCAGCTTCCAACATGGAGAGACCCAGTACTTC CASSFQHGETQYF TRBV11-2 many 13 TRBJ2-5 .
TGCAGTGCTAGAGTCGGGTCGGGAGTCGCCTACGAGCAGTACTTC CSARVGSGVAYEQYF TRBV20-1 . 15 TRBJ2-7 .
TGTGCCAGCAGCTTCAGTCTTACGCAAGAGACCCAGTACTTC CASSFSLTQETQYF TRBV7-2 many 14 TRBJ2-5 .
TGCAGTGCTAGGGGACATTGGAAAGAGACCCAGTACTTC CSARGHWKETQYF TRBV20-1 many 13 TRBJ2-5 .
TGCAGTGCTAGTAGTCCATTGGGCAATGGGAATGAGCAGTTCTTC CSASSPLGNGNEQFF TRBV20-1 many 15 TRBJ2-1 .
TGCAGTGCCTCCTCGAGTACCGGGGAGCTGTTTTTT CSASSSTGELFF TRBV20-1 once 12 TRBJ2-2 .
TGTGCCAGCAGCCGCGGGGTCGGGGAGACCCAGTACTTC CASSRGVGETQYF TRBV7-2 . 13 TRBJ2-5 .
TGCAGTGCTGATCAGAAAGGGTGGCAGAATGAGCAGTTCTTC CSADQKGWQNEQFF TRBV20-1 once 14 TRBJ2-1 .
TGCGCCAGCAGCCAAGGTCAACGCGGCGCAGATACGCAGTATTTT CASSQGQRGADTQYF TRBV4-1 few 15 TRBJ2-3 .
TGTGCCAGGAGTTATGACAACTCCTACGAGCAGTACTTC CARSYDNSYEQYF TRBV6-9 . 13 TRBJ2-7 .
TGTGCCAGTAGTATAGGAACGGAGAACACTGAAGCTTTATTT CASSIGTENTEALF TRBV19 . 14 TRBJ1-1 .
TGCAGCGCTATAGAAGTTAGTTCTGGCAGGGGCGAGCAGTACTTC CSAIEVSSGRGEQYF TRBV20-1 . 15 TRBJ2-7 .
TGTGCCAGCAGCTTAGCAGAGCGGGATACGCAGTATTTT CASSLAERDTQYF TRBV7-9 many 13 TRBJ2-3 .
TGTGCCACCAGCAACCTACGACTAGCGGGGCAAGAGACCCAGTACTTC CATSNLRLAGQETQYF TRBV15 many 16 TRBJ2-5 TRBD2
TGTGCCAGCAGCACCCCGGGACTAGCGGGAGTCCATGGTGAGCAGTACTTC CASSTPGLAGVHGEQYF TRBV7-6 many 17 TRBJ2-7 TRBD2
TGTGCCATCAGTGAGGTCGGCTACACTGAAGCTTTCTTT CAISEVGYTEAFF TRBV10-3 . 13 TRBJ1-1 .
TGTGCCAGCAAGTCGGGGGGGGCCGGGGAGCTGTTTTTT CASKSGGAGELFF TRBV6-1 few 13 TRBJ2-2 TRBD2
TGTGCCAGCAGTTCAGAGAATGGCTACACCTTC CASSSENGYTF TRBV28 many 11 TRBJ1-2 .
TGTGCCAGCAGTCGAGAGGGACAGCGCAAAGATACGCAGTATTTT CASSREGQRKDTQYF TRBV6-4 . 15 TRBJ2-3 TRBD1
TGCAGTGCTAGGCAGCCAAACACTGAAGCTTTCTTT CSARQPNTEAFF TRBV20-1 many 12 TRBJ1-1 .
TGTGCCAGCAGCCAAGATGACCACCGGAAAAAAAAGGACACCCAGGAGGGCACAGATACGCAGTATTTT CASSQDDHRKKKDTQEGTDTQYF TRBV14 . 23 TRBJ2-3 .
TGCAGTGCTAGAGGTACCTTAGAGTCGGAGACCCAGTACTTC CSARGTLESETQYF TRBV20-1 . 14 TRBJ2-5 .